This TCR beta chain was observed in a study of T cells after yellow fever vaccination. This clonotype was detected ten times or more. The CDR3 is 16 amino acids. Per germline, CDR1 LGHDT and CDR2 YNNKEL (reference sequence). V was clipped by 4 bases and J by 4 bases, with 17 bases between them. In TCRdb, the 5' RACE reads were re-called with MiXCR into one record per CDR3 protein. The sample gives about 45,000 distinct CDR3 sequences, 5% to 8% of which show up once; roughly 10% is in the top ten. Specimen: PBMCs, either bulk or a sorted T-cell subset (CD4+, CD8+, memory, or dextramer-sorted; not recorded which), collected 45 days after the yellow fever booster vaccination. This sequence was found in a man aged 25-45 years who received the YFV17D yellow fever vaccine. The V call is TRBV3-1, the J call TRBJ2-1; D is unclear. The DNA of the CDR3 is TGTGCCAGCAGCCCCCATGGTGGTAGCAGTTACAATGAGCAGTTCTTC. This translates into CASSPHGGSSYNEQFF.